The clone carrying this T cell receptor beta chain was detected only once. The entry originates in a study of shared clonotypes between healthy human individuals. At deep level, the assay was performed. The table came from immunoSEQ multiplex PCR; TCRdb's copy has only in-frame clones and leaves some out. The sample holds over 2 million clones, just under 95% seen once. This CDR3 is built from 16 residues. Trimming removed 0 bases at V and 2 bases at J, with 14 bases between. From germline, CDR1 is MGHRA and CDR2 YSYEKL. Naive CD8 cells, CD45RO-negative and positively selected for CCR7, excluded terminally differentiated effector memory CD45RA+ cells.

This TCR came from a man between 18 and 35 years old in good health. Sample: naive CD8+ T cells sorted from blood. This chain links TRBV4-1 with TRBJ2-7; D remains unclear. DNA for the CDR3: TGCGCCAGCAGCCAAGATTCGGCAGTTCCTCCCTACGAGCAGTACTTC. Its protein product is CASSQDSAVPPYEQYF.